The present T cell receptor (beta chain) was sequenced within a study of metastatic and nonmetastatic thyroid tumors. On the study more broadly: Malignant and benign thyroid patients had repertoires compared in peripheral blood and tumor or nodule tissue.

The V gene's germline CDR1 is DFQATT and CDR2 SNEGSKA (reference sequence). V was cut by 4 bases and J by 6 bases, with 10 bases left in between. CDR3 length: 11 residues. The table lists this clone with many counts. In the authors' workflow: Clinicopathological groups of papillary thyroid cancer showed CDR3 differences that were used to build a distant-metastasis classifier. TCRdb redid the clone calls on the PCR reads using MiXCR. The V and J calls come from TCRdb's annotation, not from the publication. The sample lists more than 70,000 clones, over 8.5% occurring once. Treatment of any kind had been given to no patient before thyroid surgery.

This receptor was obtained from a female donor with papillary thyroid cancer or a benign thyroid nodule (not recorded which). Some clones in this sample may be carry-over from other donors' samples. The source material was blood. The rearrangement links TRBV20-1 to TRBJ2-7; D gene uncertain. CDR3 nucleotide sequence: TGCAGTGCTACCACTACCGGCGAGCAGTACTTC. As protein: CSATTTGEQYF.